A few counts support the clone carrying this T cell receptor beta chain. These data originate in a study of blood T cell repertoires in COVID-19. On the study more broadly: PBMCs, B-cell-depleted T cells, or T cells provided the cDNA or gDNA that made up the material.

How the authors handled the data: Reference gene primer amplification gave estimated nucleated cell counts. Here immunoSEQ multiplex PCR was the method, and the copy in TCRdb shows in-frame clones only, minus some. V and J calls and clone size are those listed in that table; D and trimming were worked out from the DNA. The table shows some 460,000 clones, with about nine tenths occurring only once. The CDR3 is 13 amino acids. CDR1 is SGHTA and CDR2 is FQGNSA in the germline V gene. The trim removed 1 base at V and 7 bases at J, leaving 3 bases unmatched. The source material was PBMCs or T cells enriched from blood (not recorded which). The clonotype was recovered from a woman younger than 35 who had recovered from COVID-19. The chain couples TRBV7-2 to TRBJ1-2; 7 nucleotides align to TRBD1. CDR3 DNA: TGTGCCAGCAGCTTAGGAGGGGGCGGTGGCTACACCTTC. This codes for CASSLGGGGGYTF.